The T cell receptor beta chain under discussion was sequenced for a study of response to subunit inactivated influenza vaccine. A few counts support this clonotype. Its antigen remains unidentified. The DNA is left out, because the CDR3 cannot be placed on it with certainty; the CDR3 is given as TCRdb lists it. Study-level points and caveats: Authors suggested seasonal influenza vaccinations each recruit few new T cells.

TCRdb passed the RT-PCR reads through MiXCR, listing each CDR3 protein once. This table holds 300,000 to 350,000 distinct CDR3 sequences, 20% to 25% found once. The sample in question was PBMCs from blood, obtained approximately 20 months after vaccination. The sequence was collected from a man aged 50-75 years who received an inactivated influenza vaccine.

CDR3 loop: CASSFGPGGDEQYF. The chain combines TRBV7-9 with TRBJ2-7; TRBD1, the table's D call, was not compared with the DNA. CDR1 is SEHNR, CDR2 FQNEAQ, per germline (reference sequence). The CDR3 has 14 residues if both end residues are counted.